This T cell receptor (beta chain) was sequenced during a study of shared clonotypes between healthy human individuals. The method was immunoSEQ multiplex PCR; TCRdb's version includes in-frame clones alone and lacks a portion of them. The sample has some 2,100,000 clones, approximately 94% seen once. CD8 cells classed as naive were CD45RO-negative and positively selected for CCR7, excluding terminally differentiated effector memory CD45RA+ cells. This CDR3 contains 12 residues. The chain has TRBV21-1 and TRBJ2-3. TRBV21-1 is recorded as a pseudogene. The receptor comes from a man between 18 and 29 years old in good health. Some clones in this sample may be carry-over from other donors' samples. The sequencing sample was made of naive CD8+ T cells from PBMCs. The CDR3 reads CVNQPFPDTQYF. The DNA of the CDR3 is TGTGTCAACCAACCGTTCCCAGATACGCAGTATTTT.